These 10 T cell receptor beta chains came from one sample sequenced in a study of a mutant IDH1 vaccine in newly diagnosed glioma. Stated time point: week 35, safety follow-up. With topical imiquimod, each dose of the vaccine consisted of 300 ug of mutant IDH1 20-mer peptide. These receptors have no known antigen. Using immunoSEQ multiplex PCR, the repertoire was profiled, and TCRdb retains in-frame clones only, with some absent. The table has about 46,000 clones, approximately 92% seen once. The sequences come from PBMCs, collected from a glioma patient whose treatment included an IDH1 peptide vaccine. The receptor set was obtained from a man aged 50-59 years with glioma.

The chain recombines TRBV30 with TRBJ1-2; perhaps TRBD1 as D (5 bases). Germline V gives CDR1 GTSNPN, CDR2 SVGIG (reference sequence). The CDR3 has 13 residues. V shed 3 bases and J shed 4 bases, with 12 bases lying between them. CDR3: CAWRTELTYGYTF. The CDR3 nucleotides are TGTGCCTGGAGGACAGAATTAACCTATGGCTACACCTTC.

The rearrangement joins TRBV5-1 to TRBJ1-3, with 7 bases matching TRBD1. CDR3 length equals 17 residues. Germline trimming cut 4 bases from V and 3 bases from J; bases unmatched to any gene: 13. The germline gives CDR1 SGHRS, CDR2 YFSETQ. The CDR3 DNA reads TGCGCCAGCAGCCCGCTCCAAAGGGGGCGAGGTGGAAACACCATATATTTT. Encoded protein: CASSPLQRGRGGNTIYF.

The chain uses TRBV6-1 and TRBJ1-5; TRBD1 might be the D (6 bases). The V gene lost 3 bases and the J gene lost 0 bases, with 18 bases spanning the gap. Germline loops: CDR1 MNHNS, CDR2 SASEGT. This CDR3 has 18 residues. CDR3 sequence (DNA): TGTGCCAGCAGTGACCCGGTGGGGGGGCAAAATAGCAATCAGCCCCAGCATTTT. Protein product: CASSDPVGGQNSNQPQHF.

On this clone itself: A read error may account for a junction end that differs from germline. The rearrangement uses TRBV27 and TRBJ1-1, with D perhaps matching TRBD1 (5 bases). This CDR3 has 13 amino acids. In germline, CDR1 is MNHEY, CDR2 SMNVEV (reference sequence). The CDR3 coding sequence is TGTGCCAGCAGTCCAACCCCGGGAGAACAGGCAGTCTTT. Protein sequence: CASSPTPGEQAVF.

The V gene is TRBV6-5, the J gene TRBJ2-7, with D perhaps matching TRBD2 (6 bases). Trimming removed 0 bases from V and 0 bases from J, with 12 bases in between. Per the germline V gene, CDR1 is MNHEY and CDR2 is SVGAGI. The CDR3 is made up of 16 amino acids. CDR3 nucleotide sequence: TGTGCCAGCAGTTACTCGAAACTCGGGAGCTCCTACGAGCAGTACTTC. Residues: CASSYSKLGSSYEQYF.

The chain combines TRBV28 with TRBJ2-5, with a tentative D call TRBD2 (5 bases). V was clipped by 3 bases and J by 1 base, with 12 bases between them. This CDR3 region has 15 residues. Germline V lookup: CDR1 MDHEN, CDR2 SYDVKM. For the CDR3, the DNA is TGTGCCAGCAGTTTCTCGGAGGAGGTCCAAGAGACCCAGTACTTC. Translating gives CASSFSEEVQETQYF.

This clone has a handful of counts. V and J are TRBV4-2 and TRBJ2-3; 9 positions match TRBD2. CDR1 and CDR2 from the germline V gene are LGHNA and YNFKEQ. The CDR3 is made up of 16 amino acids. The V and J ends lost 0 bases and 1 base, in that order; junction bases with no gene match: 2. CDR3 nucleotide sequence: TGTGCCAGCAGCCAAGAAATAGCGGGGGGCACAGATACGCAGTATTTT. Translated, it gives CASSQEIAGGTDTQYF.

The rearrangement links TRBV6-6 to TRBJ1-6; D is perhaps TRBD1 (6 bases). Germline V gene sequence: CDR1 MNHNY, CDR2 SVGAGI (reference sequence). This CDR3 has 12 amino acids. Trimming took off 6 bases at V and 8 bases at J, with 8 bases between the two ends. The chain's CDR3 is CASRGGDSPLHF. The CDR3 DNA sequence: TGTGCCAGCAGAGGGGGGGATTCACCCCTCCACTTT.

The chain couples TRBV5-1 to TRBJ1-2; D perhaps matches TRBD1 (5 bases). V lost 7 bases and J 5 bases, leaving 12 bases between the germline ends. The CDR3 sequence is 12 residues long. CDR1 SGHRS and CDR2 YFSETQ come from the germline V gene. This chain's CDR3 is CASSTEGYGYTF. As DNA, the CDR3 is TGCGCCAGCTCGACCGAGGGGTATGGCTACACCTTC.

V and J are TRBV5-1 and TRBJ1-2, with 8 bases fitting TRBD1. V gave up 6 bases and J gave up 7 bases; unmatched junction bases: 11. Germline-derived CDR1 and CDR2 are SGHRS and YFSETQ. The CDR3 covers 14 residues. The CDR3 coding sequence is TGCGCCAGCACCCTAGAGATGACAGGGGCTGGCTACACCTTC. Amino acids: CASTLEMTGAGYTF.